Presented here are 27 T cell receptor beta chains from one specimen sequenced in a study of blood T cell repertoires in COVID-19 (TCRdb year 2020). Libraries were constructed by the immunoSEQ multiplex PCR assay. TCRdb carries this immuneACCESS record with in-frame sequences only. Its versions omit some clonotypes, under half of them owing to an unresolved V gene in the studies checked, with the rest unexplained. The sample contains fewer than 350,000 clones, about nine tenths of them found a single time. In total, the top ten clones hold roughly 12% of the sample. Material: peripheral blood. The receptor source for this set is a woman in her 30s with COVID-19, enrolled during active disease.

The rearrangement uses TRBV10-2 and TRBJ2-3, with TRBD1 matching over 7 bases. After removal of 3 bases from V and 6 bases from J, the junction contained 15 bases not matched to a gene. Looked up from germline, CDR1 is WSHSY and CDR2 is SAAADI. The CDR3 totals 17 residues. CDR3 residues: CASSELTGLAVVDTQYF. The CDR3, as DNA: TGCGCCAGCAGTGAATTGACAGGGTTGGCAGTCGTGGATACGCAGTATTTT.

The chain combines TRBV24-1 with TRBJ1-3; tentatively, D is TRBD1 (5 bases). Per germline, CDR1 KGHDR and CDR2 SFDVKD. The CDR3 is made up of 17 amino acids. V lost 0 bases and J lost 3, with 14 bases in between. This chain's CDR3 is CATSDLQVGLSGNTIYF. CDR3 DNA: TGTGCCACCAGTGATTTGCAGGTGGGGCTCAGTGGAAACACCATATATTTT.

DNA for the CDR3: TGTGCCAGCAGCACTTCCCCGGGAGCCAATCAGCCCCAGCATTTT. Translated, it gives CASSTSPGANQPQHF. The chain couples TRBV2 to TRBJ1-5; D unresolved. The CDR3 covers 15 residues. Deletions cut 6 bases from V and 3 bases from J, with 15 bases between. Germline lookup yields CDR1 SNHLY and CDR2 FYNNEI. The full variable domain, with the rest looked up from reference TRBV2 and TRBJ1-5, is EPEVTQTPSHQVTQMGQEVILRCVPISNHLYFYWYRQILGQKVEFLVSFYNNEISEKSEIFDDQFSVERPDGSNFTLKIRSTKLEDSAMYFCASSTSPGANQPQHFGDGTRLSIL.

The V call is TRBV29-1, the J call TRBJ1-2; D is unresolved. Per germline, CDR1 SQVTM and CDR2 ANQGSEA. The CDR3 extends over 15 amino acids. V was clipped by 0 bases and J by 1 base, with 12 bases between them. The CDR3 bases are TGCAGCGTTGAAGAGAGGGCAGGTCTTAACTATGGCTACACCTTC. This sequence encodes CSVEERAGLNYGYTF.

This clone is a singleton in its sample. The rearrangement uses TRBV5-6 and TRBJ2-3, with 7 positions matching TRBD1. This CDR3 comprises 14 residues. The J segment lost 3 bases and the V segment lost 5 bases, leaving 6 bases of the junction unmatched. CDR1 SGHDT and CDR2 YYEEEE come from the germline V gene. The CDR3 loop reads CASRQGIKTDTQYF. CDR3 sequence (DNA): TGTGCCAGCAGACAGGGGATCAAGACAGATACGCAGTATTTT.

This chain uses TRBV11-1 with TRBJ2-7; D remains ambiguous. CDR1 and CDR2 (germline): SGHAT, FQDESV (reference sequence). V dropped 3 bases and J dropped 3 bases, with 9 bases sitting between them. This CDR3 is 13 amino acids long. The CDR3 spells CASSFGRIYEQYF. CDR3 sequence (DNA): TGTGCCAGCAGCTTCGGCAGGATCTACGAGCAGTACTTC.

This clone was seen only a few times. The V call is TRBV27, the J call TRBJ2-2, with TRBD1 matching over 8 bases. The V gene's germline CDR1 is MNHEY and CDR2 SMNVEV (reference sequence). Trimming removed 6 bases from V and 1 base from J; junction bases left unmatched: 4. CDR3 size: 15 residues. In DNA form, the CDR3 reads TGTGCCAGCAGCGACAGGGGAGGGAACACCGGGGAGCTGTTTTTT. It encodes CASSDRGGNTGELFF.

The chain links TRBV5-1 to TRBJ2-2; D is ambiguous. Germline V lookup: CDR1 SGHRS, CDR2 YFSETQ. The CDR3 covers 13 residues. The V gene lost 0 bases and the J gene lost 4 bases, with 4 bases spanning the gap. CDR3 in DNA: TGCGCCAGCAGCTTGGCTGTCACCGGGGAGCTGTTTTTT. The encoded protein is CASSLAVTGELFF. The whole variable domain, filled in from reference TRBV5-1 and TRBJ2-2, reads KAGVTQTPRYLIKTRGQQVTLSCSPISGHRSVSWYQQTPGQGLQFLFEYFSETQRNKGNFPGRFSGRQFSNSRSEMNVSTLELGDSALYLCASSLAVTGELFFGEGSRLTVL.

Here the CDR3 DNA reads TGTGCCAGCAGCTTAGAGAACAGGGTGTATGAGACCCAGTACTTC. It specifies CASSLENRVYETQYF. The chain uses TRBV7-2 and TRBJ2-5; perhaps TRBD1 as D (6 bases). The length of the CDR3 is 15 residues. V was trimmed by 1 base and J by 5 bases, leaving 14 bases between them. Germline assignment: CDR1 SGHTA and CDR2 FQGNSA. Full variable domain (remainder filled in from reference TRBV7-2 and TRBJ2-5): GAGVSQSPSNKVTEKGKDVELRCDPISGHTALYWYRQSLGQGLEFLIYFQGNSAPDKSGLPSDRFSAERTGGSVSTLTIQRTQQEDSAVYLCASSLENRVYETQYFGPGTRLLVL.

The chain is built from TRBV7-2 and TRBJ2-1, with 8 bases aligning to TRBD2. The V gene's germline CDR1 is SGHTA and CDR2 FQGNSA. The CDR3 contains 15 residues. V gave up 4 bases and J gave up 0 bases; unmatched junction bases: 2. The CDR3 is CASSWSGSSYNEQFF. The CDR3 nucleotides read TGTGCCAGCAGCTGGAGCGGGAGCTCCTACAATGAGCAGTTCTTC.

The CDR3, as DNA: TGCGCCAGCAGCTTGGGGGTCGACAGGCCCTCCTACAATGAGCAGTTCTTC. Its protein is CASSLGVDRPSYNEQFF. The genes are TRBV5-1 and TRBJ2-1; D might be TRBD1 (6 bases). This CDR3 spans 17 amino acids. The V end lost 0 bases, the J end lost 0 bases, and 13 bases lay between the germline ends. Germline assignment: CDR1 SGHRS and CDR2 YFSETQ.

This chain links TRBV5-1 with TRBJ1-3; 8 positions match TRBD1. The CDR3 runs to 16 residues. Germline values: CDR1 SGHRS, CDR2 YFSETQ. Germline trimming cut 4 bases from V and 0 bases from J; bases unmatched to any gene: 6. The CDR3 DNA reads TGCGCCAGCAGCGGGACTGGGACAGGCTCTGGAAACACCATATATTTT. Translated, it gives CASSGTGTGSGNTIYF.

The V call is TRBV10-1, the J call TRBJ1-4; perhaps TRBD1 as D (5 bases). V was shortened by 3 bases and J by 7 bases, with 15 bases between the two germline ends. Germline V CDR1 and CDR2: WNHNN, SYGVQD (reference sequence). This CDR3 is built from 15 residues. The CDR3 is CASSDSKGRFEKLFF. The CDR3 DNA follows: TGCGCCAGCAGTGATTCGAAGGGGCGTTTTGAAAAACTGTTTTTT.

This sequence joins TRBV5-1 and TRBJ1-6; TRBD1 matches at 11 bases. V shed 4 bases, J shed 9 bases, and the junction held 6 bases outside the gene matches. There are 15 residues in the CDR3. The germline CDR1 and CDR2 sequences are SGHRS and YFSETQ. The CDR3 region has the DNA TGCGCCAGCAGCGGAGGACAGGGGGCGAGTTCACCCCTCCACTTT. Encoded protein: CASSGGQGASSPLHF. The full variable domain, its missing parts supplied by reference TRBV5-1 and TRBJ1-6, is KAGVTQTPRYLIKTRGQQVTLSCSPISGHRSVSWYQQTPGQGLQFLFEYFSETQRNKGNFPGRFSGRQFSNSRSEMNVSTLELGDSALYLCASSGGQGASSPLHFGNGTRLTVT.

The chain carries TRBV29-1 and TRBJ1-1, with TRBD1 matching over 9 bases. The CDR3 length is 14 residues. The ends lost 5 bases at V and 1 base at J; junction bases unmatched: 5. Per germline, CDR1 SQVTM and CDR2 ANQGSEA. The CDR3 here is CSVTYRGQNTEAFF. The CDR3 DNA reads as TGCAGCGTTACATACAGGGGGCAGAACACTGAAGCTTTCTTT.

This rearrangement joins TRBV7-9 to TRBJ1-1, with D possibly matching TRBD1 (5 bases). V was clipped by 5 bases and J by 11 bases, with 18 bases between them. The CDR3 spans 13 residues. Germline lookup yields CDR1 SEHNR and CDR2 FQNEAQ (reference sequence). The CDR3 sequence: CASSPHKGHEAFF. The CDR3 region has the DNA TGTGCCAGCAGCCCCCACAAGGGGCATGAGGCTTTCTTT.

The chain couples TRBV11-3 to TRBJ1-1, with D possibly matching TRBD1 (5 bases). Trimming shortened V by 1 base and J by 7 bases, and 10 bases separated the two germline ends. The CDR3 runs to 13 residues. Germline V lookup: CDR1 SGHNT, CDR2 YENEEA. The CDR3 loop is CASSLGPGNEAFF. The CDR3 DNA reads as TGTGCCAGCAGCTTAGGCCCAGGGAATGAAGCTTTCTTT.

The CDR3 DNA reads TGTGCCAGCAGTACCTTCAGGGGAACAAGATACGAGCAGTACTTC. It specifies CASSTFRGTRYEQYF. This chain uses TRBV6-5 with TRBJ2-7; possibly TRBD1 for D (6 bases). This CDR3 has 15 amino acids. Germline assignment: CDR1 MNHEY and CDR2 SVGAGI. V lost 5 bases and J lost 4, with 18 bases in between.

This rearrangement joins TRBV19 to TRBJ2-7; the match to TRBD1 covers 7 bases. Looked up from germline, CDR1 is LNHDA and CDR2 is SQIVND (reference sequence). The CDR3 loop spans 15 amino acids. The V segment lost 2 bases and the J segment 3 bases; nucleotides outside the gene matches: 7. The CDR3 region has the DNA TGTGCCAGTAGTATATCCCCGACAGGGTTCTACGAGCAGTACTTC. Encoded protein: CASSISPTGFYEQYF. The entire variable domain, with the rest obtained from reference TRBV19 and TRBJ2-7, is as follows: DGGITQSPKYLFRKEGQNVTLSCEQNLNHDAMYWYRQDPGQGLRLIYYSQIVNDFQKGDIAEGYSVSREKKESFPLTVTSAQKNPTAFYLCASSISPTGFYEQYFGPGTRLTVT.

This clone was found once. The chain joins TRBV19 to TRBJ2-4; a weak D match, TRBD1 (6 bases). Trimming stripped 5 bases from V and 2 bases from J, with 19 bases between. The germline gives CDR1 LNHDA, CDR2 SQIVND (reference sequence). The CDR3 extends over 17 amino acids. CDR3 residues: CASSANTGLGTKNIQYF. CDR3 bases: TGTGCCAGTAGTGCAAACACAGGGCTGGGGACCAAAAACATTCAGTACTTC.

The chain couples TRBV30 to TRBJ1-5, with D uncertain. V lost 1 base to trimming and J lost 7 bases, with 11 bases between them. Per germline, CDR1 GTSNPN and CDR2 SVGIG (reference sequence). The CDR3 totals 13 residues. The CDR3 DNA sequence: TGTGCCTGGAGTGATGTGAGTTGGCAGCCCCAGCATTTT. It codes for CAWSDVSWQPQHF.

The chain is built from TRBV7-9 and TRBJ2-3; TRBD2 matches at 13 bases. This CDR3 region has 16 residues. Germline V gene sequence: CDR1 SEHNR, CDR2 FQNEAQ (reference sequence). After removal of 3 bases from V and 6 bases from J, the junction contained 6 bases not matched to a gene. The CDR3, as DNA: TGTGCCAGCAGCTTCGGACTAGCGGGGGACTCGGATACGCAGTATTTT. Translation gives CASSFGLAGDSDTQYF.

This rearrangement joins TRBV7-2 to TRBJ1-5, with 8 bases aligning to TRBD1. V was pared by 1 base and J by 4 bases, with 0 bases of the junction left unmatched. CDR3 length equals 14 residues. CDR1 and CDR2 (germline): SGHTA, FQGNSA. The CDR3 region has the DNA TGTGCCAGCAGCTTAGGGACAGGGAATCAGCCCCAGCATTTT. This sequence encodes CASSLGTGNQPQHF.

Worth noting for this clone: Distinct nucleotide sequences in the sample also encode this CDR3. The chain combines TRBV19 with TRBJ1-2; TRBD1 matches at 7 bases. The CDR3 sequence is 12 residues long. Germline CDR1 reads LNHDA; CDR2 reads SQIVND (reference sequence). The ends lost 4 bases at V and 5 bases at J; junction bases unmatched: 1. As DNA, the CDR3 is TGTGCCAGTAGTACGGACAGGTATGGCTACACCTTC. Its translation is CASSTDRYGYTF.

The chain joins TRBV4-2 to TRBJ2-7; D might be TRBD2 (6 bases). The CDR3 has 15 residues. V lost 2 bases to trimming and J lost 1 base, with 12 bases between them. Germline CDR1 LGHNA, CDR2 YNFKEQ. CDR3 residues: CASSQSLGLSYEQYF. The CDR3 DNA reads TGTGCCAGCAGCCAAAGCCTCGGACTATCCTACGAGCAGTACTTC.

This sequence joins TRBV14 and TRBJ2-1; the D is unclear. CDR1 and CDR2 (germline): SGHDN, FVKESK. The CDR3 runs 16 residues. Trimming cost V 1 base and J 7 bases, with 17 bases left between them. The CDR3 protein is CASSQVTLGSRNEQFF. DNA of the CDR3: TGTGCCAGCAGCCAAGTTACTTTGGGCTCCCGGAATGAGCAGTTCTTC.

The rearrangement joins TRBV6-5 to TRBJ2-3; TRBD2 matches at 12 bases. The CDR3 is made up of 15 amino acids. V dropped 7 bases and J dropped 2; count of bases not matched to a gene: 4. Looked up from germline, CDR1 is MNHEY and CDR2 is SVGAGI. CDR3 residues: CASTGLAGITDTQYF. DNA of the CDR3: TGTGCCAGCACAGGACTAGCGGGGATCACAGATACGCAGTATTTT.